Below are 30 T cell receptor beta chains sequenced from a single sample in a study of metastatic and nonmetastatic thyroid tumors. No patient received treatment before thyroid surgery. Through MiXCR, TCRdb re-clonotyped the PCR reads. Here the sample spans 64,000 or so clones, about 16% being singletons. Specimen: blood. Source of these receptors: a male donor with papillary thyroid cancer or a benign thyroid nodule (not recorded which). Some clones in this sample may be carry-over from other donors' samples.

This clone was observed at least ten times. CDR3 in DNA: TGTGCCAGCAGTTACGGGACAGGGGGTGCCGAGCAGTACTTC. This encodes CASSYGTGGAEQYF. V and J are TRBV6-5 and TRBJ2-7; TRBD1 matches at 11 bases. V shed 2 bases, J shed 6 bases, and the junction held 3 bases outside the gene matches. Germline V gene lookup returns CDR1 MNHEY and CDR2 SVGAGI. The CDR3 extends over 14 amino acids.

This clone was found a few times. The chain couples TRBV7-2 to TRBJ2-1, with D maybe TRBD2 (5 bases). The CDR3 is made up of 12 amino acids. CDR1 is SGHTA, CDR2 FQGNSA, per germline. Trimming took 5 bases from V and 11 from J, leaving 13 bases between them. CDR3 sequence reads: CASSPSPGKQFF. The CDR3 region has the DNA TGTGCCAGCAGCCCCAGCCCGGGAAAGCAGTTCTTC.

This clone was counted at least ten times. This chain joins TRBV3-1 and TRBJ1-5; no definite D call. From germline, CDR1 is LGHDT and CDR2 YNNKEL (reference sequence). The CDR3 consists of 14 residues. Trimming removed 4 bases from V and 2 bases from J, with 9 bases in between. CDR3 bases: TGTGCCAGCAGCCGAAAGCAGGGCAATCAGCCCCAGCATTTT. It codes for CASSRKQGNQPQHF.

This clone came up a few times. The genes are TRBV28 and TRBJ2-5; TRBD2 matches at 10 bases. Germline values: CDR1 MDHEN, CDR2 SYDVKM. This CDR3 contains 17 residues. Trimming removed 5 bases from V and 1 base from J; junction bases left unmatched: 10. The CDR3 sequence: CASSILLTSGCQETQYF. CDR3 DNA: TGTGCCAGCAGTATCTTATTGACTAGCGGGTGCCAAGAGACCCAGTACTTC. The entire variable domain, with the rest obtained from reference TRBV28 and TRBJ2-5, is as follows: DVKVTQSSRYLVKRTGEKVFLECVQDMDHENMFWYRQDPGLGLRLIYFSYDVKMKEKGDIPEGYSVSREKKERFSLILESASTNQTSMYLCASSILLTSGCQETQYFGPGTRLLVL.

As for this clone: A much larger clone differs from this one at a single base, so this may be a read error. The V and J genes are TRBV5-1 and TRBJ2-3, with 9 bases fitting TRBD2. Germline trimming cut 2 bases from V and 4 bases from J; bases unmatched to any gene: 14. Germline loops: CDR1 SGHRS, CDR2 YFSETQ. CDR3 size: 18 residues. The CDR3 region is CASSLLGGGAEMPDTQYF. The CDR3 nucleotides read TGCGCCAGCAGCTTACTCGGCGGGGGGGCCGAGATGCCAGATACGCAGTATTTT.

This clone was recorded many times. This CDR3 is CASSSGQLQRDRAPEAFF. Here the CDR3 DNA reads TGCGCCAGCAGCTCAGGCCAGCTGCAAAGGGACAGGGCCCCTGAAGCTTTCTTT. The J gene is TRBJ1-1, the V gene TRBV5-1; 9 positions match TRBD1. Trimming at V came to 3 bases and at J to 6 bases, leaving 18 bases not matched to a gene. The CDR3 runs to 18 residues. Germline V gives CDR1 SGHRS, CDR2 YFSETQ.

This clone was observed many times. The chain couples TRBV20-1 to TRBJ2-7, with D tentatively TRBD1 (6 bases). Per germline, CDR1 DFQATT and CDR2 SNEGSKA (reference sequence). V was cut by 1 base and J by 0 bases, with 10 bases left in between. The CDR3 runs to 14 residues. The CDR3, as DNA: TGCAGTGCTAGAGGCCCGGACAGCTCCTACGAGCAGTACGTC. This translates into CSARGPDSSYEQYV.

This clone was detected many times. The V gene is TRBV9, the J gene TRBJ2-7; TRBD2 matches at 8 bases. CDR3 length: 15 amino acids. Germline CDR1 is SGDLS and CDR2 is YYNGEE. The V gene end was trimmed by 4 bases and the J gene end by 4 bases; junction bases not matched to a gene: 10. The CDR3 sequence is CASSPTGTGGYEQYF. CDR3 in DNA: TGTGCCAGCAGCCCGACCGGGACGGGGGGGTACGAGCAGTACTTC.

This clone has a count of ten or more. The V and J genes are TRBV7-8 and TRBJ1-5; the match to TRBD1 covers 8 bases. J was trimmed by 5 bases and V by 0 bases; bases with no gene match: 3. The germline V gene encodes CDR1 SGHVS and CDR2 FQNEAQ. The CDR3 sequence is 15 residues long. The CDR3 sequence: CASSLAAGGDQPQHF. CDR3 nucleotides: TGTGCCAGCAGCTTAGCTGCAGGGGGCGATCAGCCCCAGCATTTT.

The chain employs TRBV7-7 and TRBJ2-1, with TRBD2 as a possible D gene (6 bases). V gave up 4 bases and J gave up 5 bases, with 12 bases separating them. The germline gives CDR1 SSHAT, CDR2 FNYEAQ (reference sequence). The CDR3 is made up of 14 amino acids. The CDR3 is CASSWGDGDNEQFF. The CDR3 DNA sequence: TGTGCCAGCAGCTGGGGGGATGGGGACAATGAGCAGTTCTTC.

Many counts were recorded for this clone. The chain employs TRBV5-6 and TRBJ1-4; maybe TRBD1 (6 bases). Germline V gene data show CDR1 as SGHDT and CDR2 as YYEEEE. V lost 4 bases, J lost 0 bases, and 25 bases lay in between. The length of the CDR3 is 20 residues. The CDR3 region has the DNA TGTGCCAGCAGCATGAGGCCGGGACAAGTCAGAGTGGCAACTAATGAAAAACTGTTTTTT. It is translated as CASSMRPGQVRVATNEKLFF.

This clone was seen repeatedly, ten times or more. V usage is TRBV27 and J usage is TRBJ1-2, with 10 bases identical to TRBD1. The CDR3 sequence is 13 residues long. With V trimmed by 6 bases and J by 4 bases, 2 bases remained unmatched. The germline gives CDR1 MNHEY, CDR2 SMNVEV (reference sequence). The CDR3 loop reads CASSRDRGYGYTF. The CDR3 DNA reads as TGTGCCAGCAGCCGGGACAGGGGCTATGGCTACACCTTC.

This clone was seen only a few times. V gene TRBV28 combines with J gene TRBJ2-7, with D possibly TRBD1 on 6 matching bases. The CDR3 is made up of 16 amino acids. Trimming took off 5 bases at V and 6 bases at J, with 23 bases between the two ends. In germline, CDR1 is MDHEN, CDR2 SYDVKM. The CDR3 sequence: CASSLIRVTGPPEQYF. The CDR3 DNA reads as TGTGCCAGCAGTCTGATCCGTGTGACAGGTCCGCCCGAGCAGTACTTC.

This clone was recorded many times. V usage is TRBV3-1 and J usage is TRBJ2-2, with D unresolved. Trimming took 4 bases from V and 2 from J, leaving 2 bases between them. CDR1 LGHDT and CDR2 YNNKEL come from the germline V gene (reference sequence). This CDR3 has 12 residues. The CDR3 DNA follows: TGTGCCAGCAGCCCTAACACCGGGGAGCTGTTTTTT. This encodes CASSPNTGELFF.

This clone was counted many times. The V gene is TRBV28, the J gene TRBJ2-7; 11 nucleotides agree with TRBD2. The trim removed 5 bases at V and 0 bases at J, leaving 6 bases unmatched. The germline CDR1 and CDR2 sequences are MDHEN and SYDVKM. This CDR3 has 16 residues. The CDR3, as DNA: TGTGCCAGCAGTGGGGGACTAGCGGTCAGCTCCTACGAGCAGTACGTC. This translates into CASSGGLAVSSYEQYV.

This clone was detected many times. The chain couples TRBV10-3 to TRBJ2-3, with D uncertain. Trimming removed 6 bases at V and 4 bases at J, with 14 bases between. Germline V lookup: CDR1 ENHRY, CDR2 SYGVKD. The CDR3 runs to 14 residues. In DNA, the CDR3 is TGTGCCATCAGAGCCAGTTTCCAGGCAGATACGCAGTATTTT. Encoded protein: CAIRASFQADTQYF.

V usage is TRBV28 and J usage is TRBJ1-2; possibly TRBD1 for D (6 bases). The CDR3 sequence is 15 residues long. V lost 4 bases, J lost 8 bases, and 20 bases lay in between. The germline V gene has CDR1 MDHEN and CDR2 SYDVKM. The CDR3 sequence is CASSWGTWKSWGYTF. DNA of the CDR3: TGTGCCAGCAGTTGGGGGACATGGAAGTCATGGGGCTACACCTTC.

This rearrangement joins TRBV27 to TRBJ1-6, with D uncertain. The CDR3 covers 16 residues. With 2 bases removed from V and 1 base from J, the gap between germline ends came to 9 bases. Germline V gene lookup returns CDR1 MNHEY and CDR2 SMNVEV (reference sequence). CDR3 region: CASSLTGVSYNSPLHF. The CDR3 DNA sequence: TGTGCCAGCAGTTTAACCGGGGTGTCCTATAATTCACCCCTCCACTTT.

This chain links TRBV11-2 with TRBJ2-7, with D perhaps matching TRBD2 (6 bases). V lost 2 bases and J lost 2, with 22 bases in between. This CDR3 comprises 18 residues. Germline V gene sequence: CDR1 SGHAT, CDR2 FQNNGV. CDR3 protein: CASSLYGSSAGVPYEQYF. The CDR3 bases are TGTGCCAGCAGCTTATACGGGTCCTCAGCGGGTGTTCCCTACGAGCAGTACTTC.

There are many counts of this clone. The genes are TRBV5-4 and TRBJ2-5; 9 bases line up with TRBD2. CDR3 size: 17 residues. V trimming: 2 bases; J trimming: 6 bases; junction bases outside the gene matches: 14. Germline V CDR1 and CDR2: SGHNT, YYREEE (reference sequence). CDR3 loop: CASSLMGSGGSVKTQYF. CDR3 DNA: TGTGCCAGCAGCTTAATGGGTAGCGGGGGTTCCGTAAAGACCCAGTACTTC. The full variable domain, completed using reference TRBV5-4 and TRBJ2-5, is ETGVTQSPTHLIKTRGQQVTLRCSSQSGHNTVSWYQQALGQGPQFIFQYYREEENGRGNFPPRFSGLQFPNYSSELNVNALELDDSALYLCASSLMGSGGSVKTQYFGPGTRLLVL.

As to this clone: With a much larger clone just one base away, this may be a read error. The chain is built from TRBV5-6 and TRBJ2-3; perhaps TRBD2 as D (6 bases). This CDR3 is built from 13 residues. Germline V lookup: CDR1 SGHDT, CDR2 YYEEEE. Here the CDR3 reads CASSPGSTYTQYF. The CDR3 bases are TGTGCCAGCAGCCCCGGGAGCACATATACGCAGTATTTT.

Remarks on this clone: A single base separates this from a much larger clone, so it may be a read error. The gene calls are TRBV5-4 and TRBJ2-1; TRBD2 matches at 13 bases. This CDR3 comprises 16 residues. Germline V gene sequence: CDR1 SGHNT, CDR2 YYREEE (reference sequence). The CDR3 DNA is TGTGCCCGCAGCTTCCGGACTAGCGGGAGCTACAATGAGCAGTTCTTC. It translates to CARSFRTSGSYNEQFF.

Concerning this clone itself: Since no conserved phenylalanine or tryptophan closes the CDR3, a read error is the likely cause. No DNA is shown, since the ends of the CDR3 on it are uncertain; the CDR3 is the one TCRdb lists. This same CDR3 is encoded by further DNA sequences in the sample. The chain has TRBV6-1 and TRBJ2-7; the D segment call TRBD1 is taken from the table without a DNA check. With termini counted, the CDR3 has 15 amino acids. Germline CDR1 MNHNS, CDR2 SASEGT. The CDR3 sequence: CASSPGGRSSCERYS.

Many counts were recorded for this clone. This rearrangement joins TRBV7-2 to TRBJ1-5; TRBD1 matches at 7 bases. This CDR3 region has 15 residues. Germline CDR1 is SGHTA and CDR2 is FQGNSA. The V gene end was trimmed by 0 bases and the J gene end by 6 bases; junction bases not matched to a gene: 5. CDR3 nucleotides: TGTGCCAGCAGCTTAGCCCGGCAGGGGGGTCAGCCCCAGCATTTT. Residues: CASSLARQGGQPQHF.

This clone was recorded many times. The gene calls are TRBV5-1 and TRBJ2-2; D is unresolved. Trimming removed 0 bases at V and 4 bases at J, with 13 bases between. The CDR3 extends over 16 amino acids. Germline V gives CDR1 SGHRS, CDR2 YFSETQ. In DNA form, the CDR3 reads TGCGCCAGCAGCTTGGAAGTAGCCGTTAGCACCGGGGAGCTGTTTTTT. This gives the protein CASSLEVAVSTGELFF. Full variable domain (outside the CDR3, taken from reference TRBV5-1 and TRBJ2-2): KAGVTQTPRYLIKTRGQQVTLSCSPISGHRSVSWYQQTPGQGLQFLFEYFSETQRNKGNFPGRFSGRQFSNSRSEMNVSTLELGDSALYLCASSLEVAVSTGELFFGEGSRLTVL.

This clone showed up many times. V is TRBV4-1 and J is TRBJ1-2; 8 bases fit TRBD1. Germline-derived CDR1 and CDR2 are MGHRA and YSYEKL. The CDR3 is 17 amino acids. V lost 2 bases and J lost 3; bases outside the gene matches: 11. In DNA, the CDR3 is TGCGCCAGCAGCCAAACCCAACAGGGGGGAAACTACTATGGCTACACCTTC. This gives the protein CASSQTQQGGNYYGYTF.

This clone has at least ten counts. V is TRBV9 and J is TRBJ1-2, with D maybe TRBD1 (6 bases). The CDR3 contains 13 residues. V lost 3 bases to trimming and J lost 2 bases, with 8 bases between them. Germline CDR1 and CDR2: SGDLS and YYNGEE. CDR3 sequence: CASSAQGNYGYTF. In nucleotides, the CDR3 is TGTGCCAGCAGCGCTCAGGGGAACTATGGCTACACCTTC.

This clone has ten or more counts. The J gene is TRBJ2-7, the V gene TRBV28; TRBD1 agrees at 7 bases. With V trimmed by 5 bases and J by 6 bases, 13 bases remained unmatched. The CDR3 consists of 15 residues. The germline CDR1 and CDR2 sequences are MDHEN and SYDVKM. The CDR3 spells CASSPPQGRGREQYF. The CDR3 region has the DNA TGTGCCAGCAGTCCCCCACAGGGGCGAGGGCGCGAGCAGTACTTC.

This clone was observed many times. The V and J genes are TRBV7-3 and TRBJ2-3; 8 bases are shared with TRBD2. CDR1 is SGHTA and CDR2 is FQGTGA in the germline V gene. CDR3 length: 15 amino acids. Trimming at V came to 6 bases and at J to 5 bases, leaving 10 bases not matched to a gene. CDR3 coding DNA: TGTGCCAGCAGTCTATATAGCGGGAAGGGAGATACGCAGTATTTT. Its translation is CASSLYSGKGDTQYF.

Concerning this clone itself: An end of the junction does not agree with germline; a read error may underlie this. The chain links TRBV20-1 to TRBJ2-2; 10 nucleotides agree with TRBD2. CDR1 is DFQATT, CDR2 SNEGSKA, per germline (reference sequence). CDR3 size: 14 residues. CDR3 nucleotides: TGCAGTGCGAGACTAGCGGGTCTCACCGGGGGGCTGTTTTTT. Translation gives CSARLAGLTGGLFF.